This T cell receptor (beta chain) was profiled in a study of OX40 agonist ivuxolimab in advanced cancers. As for the study more broadly: Ivuxolimab was a fully human IgG2 agonistic monoclonal antibody targeting the costimulatory receptor OX40 (CD134). Peripheral TCRbeta sequencing was intended to test whether TCR sequence diversity was altered and clonal T-cell expansion was caused by ivuxolimab. Patients were allowed to have had prior anti-PD-1, anti-PD-L1 or anti-CTLA-4 therapy, and more than 35% of the dose-escalation patients had been treated with checkpoint inhibitors. Intravenous ivuxolimab was administered to patients every 2 weeks at six dose levels: 0.01, 0.1, 0.3, 1.5, 3 and 10 mg/kg. The paper covers the monotherapy dose-escalation part of the phase I ivuxolimab trial, which included N ≈ 50 patients. Three dose-escalation patients achieved partial responses, one with hepatocellular carcinoma and two with cutaneous melanoma. The dose-escalation cohort was roughly 80% male with a mean age of around 62 years, ranging from 23 to 79. Of the approximately 50 patients in dose escalation, 19 had hepatocellular carcinoma, some 15 had melanoma, 9 had renal cell carcinoma and 9 had head and neck cancer.

For sequencing of the TCRbeta CDR3 region, genomic DNA was extracted from the sorted cells. TCRbeta CDR3 regions were sequenced using the immunoSEQ Assay. Imported from immuneACCESS, the table was reduced by TCRdb to in-frame sequences with V and J called. These copies leave out some clones; in studies compared against another copy, an unresolved V gene accounts for under half, and the cause of the remainder is not known. Present in this sample are roughly 70,000 clones, approximately 90% of which were seen just once. 2.8% of the sample belongs to the ten largest clones. On this clone itself: The target of this receptor is not known. Base qualities are not provided; no much larger clone lies one nucleotide away. This same CDR3 is encoded by further DNA sequences in the sample.

Summary of the overall study and its limitations: After ivuxolimab, expanded clones were on average more numerous among CD8+ T cells than among CD4+ T cells. Low levels of normalized T-cell clonal expansion were also shown by some nonresponding patients. Antigen specificity was not determined for the clonally expanded peripheral T cells. Clonal expansion of both CD4+ and CD8+ blood T cells was observed from baseline to week 6 at doses 0.1 to 3.0 mg/kg. In the 0.1-3.0 mg/kg groups, partial responders had among the lowest normalized peripheral clonal expansion, particularly in CD8+ T cells.

Patients with autoimmune disease history or receiving systemic immunosuppression were excluded from the trial. Peripheral blood for TCR sequencing was collected from all dose cohorts at baseline, on cycle 4 day 1, and on cycle 7 day 1. The samples were taken from a phase I, first-in-human, multicenter, open-label dose-escalation trial of ivuxolimab. The trial enrolled adults with locally advanced or metastatic head and neck squamous cell, hepatocellular, melanoma or renal cell carcinoma. Before TCR sequencing, CD4+ T cells and CD8+ T cells were sorted from peripheral blood as separate populations. Reading the germline V gene gives CDR1 MDHEN and CDR2 SYDVKM. The CDR3 covers 8 residues, taking in both the cysteine and the phenylalanine. Only the CDR3 DNA is retained, 24 bases long and in frame from the first base.

The sequenced sample was CD4+ or CD8+ T cells sorted from blood, obtained in a trial of the OX40 agonist ivuxolimab. The chain is made from TRBV28 and TRBJ1-2; the D gene remains uncertain. The receptor was isolated from an adult with an advanced solid tumor such as melanoma, head and neck, liver or kidney cancer. The CDR3 region has the sequence CASGGYTF. The sequence in DNA is TGTGCATCCGGGGGCTACACCTTC.